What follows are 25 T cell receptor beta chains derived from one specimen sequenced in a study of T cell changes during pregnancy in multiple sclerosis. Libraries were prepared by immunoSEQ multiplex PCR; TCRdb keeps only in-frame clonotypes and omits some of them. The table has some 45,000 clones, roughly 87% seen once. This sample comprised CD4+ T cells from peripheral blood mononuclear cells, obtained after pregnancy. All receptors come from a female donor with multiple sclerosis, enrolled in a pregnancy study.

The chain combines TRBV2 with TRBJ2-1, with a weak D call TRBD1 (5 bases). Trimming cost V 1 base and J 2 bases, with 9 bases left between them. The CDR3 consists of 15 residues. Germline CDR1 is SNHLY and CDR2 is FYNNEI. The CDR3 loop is CASSEGFRAYNEQFF. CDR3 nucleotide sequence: TGTGCCAGCAGTGAAGGGTTCAGGGCCTACAATGAGCAGTTCTTC. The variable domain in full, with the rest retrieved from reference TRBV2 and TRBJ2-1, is EPEVTQTPSHQVTQMGQEVILRCVPISNHLYFYWYRQILGQKVEFLVSFYNNEISEKSEIFDDQFSVERPDGSNFTLKIRSTKLEDSAMYFCASSEGFRAYNEQFFGPGTRLTVL.

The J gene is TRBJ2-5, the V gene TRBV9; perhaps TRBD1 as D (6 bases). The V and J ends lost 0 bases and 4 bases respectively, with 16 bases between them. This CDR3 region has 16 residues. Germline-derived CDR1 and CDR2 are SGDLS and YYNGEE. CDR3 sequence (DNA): TGTGCCAGCAGCGTAGAAGGATGGGCAGGGGTAGAGACCCAGTACTTC. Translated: CASSVEGWAGVETQYF.

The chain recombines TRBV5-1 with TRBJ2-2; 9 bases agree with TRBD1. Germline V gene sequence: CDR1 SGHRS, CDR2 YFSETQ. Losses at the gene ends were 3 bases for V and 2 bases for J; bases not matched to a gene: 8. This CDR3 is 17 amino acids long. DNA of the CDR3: TGCGCCAGCAGCTCCTACCGGGACAGGGCCAACACCGGGGAGCTGTTTTTT. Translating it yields CASSSYRDRANTGELFF.

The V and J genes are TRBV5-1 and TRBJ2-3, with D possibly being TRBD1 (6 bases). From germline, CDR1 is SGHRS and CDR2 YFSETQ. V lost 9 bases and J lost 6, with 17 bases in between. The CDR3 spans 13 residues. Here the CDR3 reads CATSGQPADTQYF. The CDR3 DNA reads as TGCGCCACCTCCGGACAGCCGGCGGATACGCAGTATTTT.

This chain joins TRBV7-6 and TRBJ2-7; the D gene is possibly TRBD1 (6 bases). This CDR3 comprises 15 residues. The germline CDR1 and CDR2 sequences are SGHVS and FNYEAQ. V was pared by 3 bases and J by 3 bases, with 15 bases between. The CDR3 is CASSLASGAFYEQYF. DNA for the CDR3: TGTGCCAGCAGCTTGGCGTCAGGGGCCTTCTACGAGCAGTACTTC.

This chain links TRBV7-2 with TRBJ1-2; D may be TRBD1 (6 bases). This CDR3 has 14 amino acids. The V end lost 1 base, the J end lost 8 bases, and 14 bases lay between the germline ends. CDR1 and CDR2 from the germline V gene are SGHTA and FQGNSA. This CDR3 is CASSLGQGIIGYTF. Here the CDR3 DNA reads TGTGCCAGCAGCTTAGGGCAGGGGATAATAGGCTACACCTTC.

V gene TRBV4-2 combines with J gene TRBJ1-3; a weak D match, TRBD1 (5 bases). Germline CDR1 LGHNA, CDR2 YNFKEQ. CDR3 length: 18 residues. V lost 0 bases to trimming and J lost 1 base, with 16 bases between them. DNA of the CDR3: TGTGCCAGCAGCCAAGATATCAGGGTTCGGAGATCTGGAAACACCATATATTTT. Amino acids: CASSQDIRVRRSGNTIYF.

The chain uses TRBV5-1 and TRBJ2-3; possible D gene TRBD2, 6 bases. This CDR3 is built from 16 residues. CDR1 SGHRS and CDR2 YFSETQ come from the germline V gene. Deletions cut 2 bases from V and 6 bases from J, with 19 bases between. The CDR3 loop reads CASSLTGLRAGDTQYF. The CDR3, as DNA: TGCGCCAGCAGCTTAACGGGACTCCGCGCGGGGGATACGCAGTATTTT.

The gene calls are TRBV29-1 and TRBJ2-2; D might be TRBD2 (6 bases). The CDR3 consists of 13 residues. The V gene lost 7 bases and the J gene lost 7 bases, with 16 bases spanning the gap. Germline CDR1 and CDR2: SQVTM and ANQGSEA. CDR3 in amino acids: CSASRRGYGELFF. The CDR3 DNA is TGCAGCGCCTCGCGTCGGGGGTACGGGGAGCTGTTTTTT.

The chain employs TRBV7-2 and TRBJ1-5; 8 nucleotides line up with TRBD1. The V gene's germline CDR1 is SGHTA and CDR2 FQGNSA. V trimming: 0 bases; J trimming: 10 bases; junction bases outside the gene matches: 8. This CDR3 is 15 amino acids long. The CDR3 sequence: CASSLARTGHLPQHF. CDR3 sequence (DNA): TGTGCCAGCAGCTTAGCTCGGACAGGGCATTTACCCCAGCATTTT.

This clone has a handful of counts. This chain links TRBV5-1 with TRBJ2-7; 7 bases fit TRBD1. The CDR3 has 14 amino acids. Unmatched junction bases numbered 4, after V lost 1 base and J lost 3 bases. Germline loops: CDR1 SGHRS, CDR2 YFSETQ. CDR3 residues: CASSLRDSHYEQYF. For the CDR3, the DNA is TGCGCCAGCAGCTTGCGGGACAGCCACTACGAGCAGTACTTC.

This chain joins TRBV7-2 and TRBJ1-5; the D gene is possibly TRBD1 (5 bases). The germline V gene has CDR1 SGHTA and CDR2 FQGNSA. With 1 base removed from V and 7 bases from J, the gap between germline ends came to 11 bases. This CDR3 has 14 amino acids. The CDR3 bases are TGTGCCAGCAGCTTAGGGTTTGGGGGGCAGCCCCAGCATTTT. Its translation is CASSLGFGGQPQHF.

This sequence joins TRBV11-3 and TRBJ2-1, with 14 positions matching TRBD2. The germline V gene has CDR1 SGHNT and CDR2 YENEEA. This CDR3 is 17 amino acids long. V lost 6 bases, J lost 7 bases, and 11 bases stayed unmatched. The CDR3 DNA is TGTGCCAGCAGGCCCGCCAGACTAGCGGGGGGGCGTAATGAGCAGTTCTTC. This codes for CASRPARLAGGRNEQFF.

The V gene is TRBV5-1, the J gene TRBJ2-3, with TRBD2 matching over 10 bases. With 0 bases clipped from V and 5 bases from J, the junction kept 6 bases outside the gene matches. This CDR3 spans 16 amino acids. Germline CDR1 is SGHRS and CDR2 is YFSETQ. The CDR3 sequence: CASSLVPAGGEDTQYF. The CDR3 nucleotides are TGCGCCAGCAGCTTGGTACCAGCGGGGGGGGAAGATACGCAGTATTTT.

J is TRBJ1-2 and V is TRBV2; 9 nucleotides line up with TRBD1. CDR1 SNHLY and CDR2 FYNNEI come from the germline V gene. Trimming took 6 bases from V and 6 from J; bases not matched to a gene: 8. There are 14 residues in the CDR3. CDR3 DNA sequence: TGTGCCAGCAGCCCCGAACAGGGGGCGGATGGCTACACCTTC. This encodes CASSPEQGADGYTF.

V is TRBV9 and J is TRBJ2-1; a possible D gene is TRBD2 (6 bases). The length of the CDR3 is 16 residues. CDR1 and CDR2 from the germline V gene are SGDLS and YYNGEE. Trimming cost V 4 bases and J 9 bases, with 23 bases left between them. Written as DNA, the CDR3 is TGTGCCAGCAGCCCGGGGACTCCTTCATCCCAGACTGAGCAGTTCTTC. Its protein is CASSPGTPSSQTEQFF.

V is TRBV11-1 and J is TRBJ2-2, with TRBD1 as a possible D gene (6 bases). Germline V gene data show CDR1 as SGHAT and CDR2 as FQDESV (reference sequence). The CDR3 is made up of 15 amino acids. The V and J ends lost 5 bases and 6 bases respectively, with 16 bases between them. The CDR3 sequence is CASSTPGEGAGELFF. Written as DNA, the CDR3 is TGTGCCAGCAGCACACCCGGTGAGGGGGCCGGGGAGCTGTTTTTT.

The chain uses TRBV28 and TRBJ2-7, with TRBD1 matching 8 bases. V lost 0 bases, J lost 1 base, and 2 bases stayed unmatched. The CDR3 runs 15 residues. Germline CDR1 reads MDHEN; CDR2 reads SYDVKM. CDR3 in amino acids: CASSLWGTGSYEQYF. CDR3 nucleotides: TGTGCCAGCAGTTTATGGGGGACAGGATCCTACGAGCAGTACTTC.

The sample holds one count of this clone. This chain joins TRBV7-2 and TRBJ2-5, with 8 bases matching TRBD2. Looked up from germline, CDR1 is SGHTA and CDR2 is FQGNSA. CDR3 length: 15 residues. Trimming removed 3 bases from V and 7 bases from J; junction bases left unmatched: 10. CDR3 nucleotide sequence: TGTGCCAGCAGCTTTAGCGGGACACCTGGGGGGACCCAGTACTTC. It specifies CASSFSGTPGGTQYF.

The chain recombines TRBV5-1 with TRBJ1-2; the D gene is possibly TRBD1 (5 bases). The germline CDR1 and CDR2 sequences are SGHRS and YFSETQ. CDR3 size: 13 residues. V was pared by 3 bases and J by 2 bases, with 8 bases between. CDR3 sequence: CASSSPGNYGYTF. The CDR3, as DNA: TGCGCCAGCAGCTCCCCAGGGAACTATGGCTACACCTTC.

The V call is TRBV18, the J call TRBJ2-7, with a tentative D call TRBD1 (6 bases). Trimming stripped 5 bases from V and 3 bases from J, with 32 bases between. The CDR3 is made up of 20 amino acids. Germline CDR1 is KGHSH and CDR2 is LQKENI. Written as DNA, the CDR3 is TGTGCCAGCTCATCTTTCCCCAAAGTCCAGGGGCCGGTTACTGACTACGAGCAGTACTTC. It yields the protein CASSSFPKVQGPVTDYEQYF.

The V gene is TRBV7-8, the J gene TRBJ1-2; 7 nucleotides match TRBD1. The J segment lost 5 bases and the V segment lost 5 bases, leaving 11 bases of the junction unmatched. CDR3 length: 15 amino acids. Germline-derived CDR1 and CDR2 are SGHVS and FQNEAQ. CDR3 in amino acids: CASSPRRGGAYGYTF. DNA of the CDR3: TGTGCCAGCAGCCCCCGGCGAGGGGGCGCTTATGGCTACACCTTC.

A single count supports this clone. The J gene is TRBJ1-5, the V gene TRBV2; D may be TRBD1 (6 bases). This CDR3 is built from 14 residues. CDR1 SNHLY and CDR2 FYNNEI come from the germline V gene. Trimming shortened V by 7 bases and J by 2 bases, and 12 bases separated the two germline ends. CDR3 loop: CASTGEWGNQPQHF. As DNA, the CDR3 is TGTGCCAGCACAGGGGAATGGGGCAATCAGCCCCAGCATTTT.

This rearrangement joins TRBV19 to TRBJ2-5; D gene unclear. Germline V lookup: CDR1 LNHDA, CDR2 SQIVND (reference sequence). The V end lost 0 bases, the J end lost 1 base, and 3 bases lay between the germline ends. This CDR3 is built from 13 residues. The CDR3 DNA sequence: TGTGCCAGTAGTATAGACCTCCAAGAGACCCAGTACTTC. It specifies CASSIDLQETQYF.

CDR3 nucleotides: TGTGCCAGCACCCTAGCGGGGGGGTCCCACAATGAGCAGTTCTTC. Translation gives CASTLAGGSHNEQFF. The chain employs TRBV5-4 and TRBJ2-1; 12 bases agree with TRBD2. The CDR3 extends over 15 amino acids. Germline loops: CDR1 SGHNT, CDR2 YYREEE (reference sequence). Trimming cost V 6 bases and J 5 bases; bases outside gene matches: 6.